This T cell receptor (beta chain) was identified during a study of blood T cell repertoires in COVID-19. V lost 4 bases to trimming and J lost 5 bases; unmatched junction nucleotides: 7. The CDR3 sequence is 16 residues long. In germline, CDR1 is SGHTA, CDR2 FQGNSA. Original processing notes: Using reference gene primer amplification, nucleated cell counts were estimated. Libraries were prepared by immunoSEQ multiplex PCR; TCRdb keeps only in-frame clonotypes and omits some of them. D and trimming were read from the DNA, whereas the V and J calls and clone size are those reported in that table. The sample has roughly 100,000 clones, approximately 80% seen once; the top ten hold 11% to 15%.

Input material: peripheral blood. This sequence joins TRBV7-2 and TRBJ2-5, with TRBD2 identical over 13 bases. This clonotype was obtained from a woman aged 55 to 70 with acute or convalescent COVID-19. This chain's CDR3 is CASSWTSGSGGETQYF. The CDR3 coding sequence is TGTGCCAGCAGCTGGACTAGCGGGAGCGGTGGGGAGACCCAGTACTTC.